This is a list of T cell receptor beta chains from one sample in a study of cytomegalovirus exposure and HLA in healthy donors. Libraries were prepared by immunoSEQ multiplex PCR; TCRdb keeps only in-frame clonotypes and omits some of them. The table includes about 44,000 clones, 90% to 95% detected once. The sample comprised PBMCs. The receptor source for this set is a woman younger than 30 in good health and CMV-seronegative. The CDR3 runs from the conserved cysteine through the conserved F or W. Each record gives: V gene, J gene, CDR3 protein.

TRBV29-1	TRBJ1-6	CSVADSSNSPLHF
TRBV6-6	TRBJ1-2	CASSYELEDGYTF
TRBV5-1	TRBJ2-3	CASSPGVAGSTDTQYF
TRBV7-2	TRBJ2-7	CASSLTPEWTAQYEQYF
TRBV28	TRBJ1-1	CASSGTGGAWTEAFF
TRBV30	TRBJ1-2	CAWSGAYGYTF
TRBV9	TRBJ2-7	CASSPRGGVTGSYEQYF
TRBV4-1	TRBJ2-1	CASSQDRGPGGNEQFF
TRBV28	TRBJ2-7	CASSLQGLNEQYF
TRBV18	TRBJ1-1	CASSPPGGFAEAFF
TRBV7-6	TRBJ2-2	CASSLQRAGLGELFF
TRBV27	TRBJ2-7	CASSSTSGPPYEQYF
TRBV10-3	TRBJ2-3	CAISASWASGRTDTQYF
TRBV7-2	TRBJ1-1	CASSLDRDDEAFF
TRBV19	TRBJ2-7	CASSTGTSAYEQYF
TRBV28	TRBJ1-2	CASSLRAGPNTF
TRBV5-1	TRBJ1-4	CASSLVGDRDEKLFF
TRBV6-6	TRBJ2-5	CASSYGGGRQETQYF
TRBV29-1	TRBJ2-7	CSVEGGRPYEQYF
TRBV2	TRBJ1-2	CASRMRGGGDYGYTF
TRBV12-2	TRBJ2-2	CASRLVLAGGPGELFF
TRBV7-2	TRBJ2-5	CASSRQSGKETQYF
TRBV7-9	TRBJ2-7	CASSREGPFYEQYF
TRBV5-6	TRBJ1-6	CASSLTGESPLHF
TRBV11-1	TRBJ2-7	CASSLGTPEQYF
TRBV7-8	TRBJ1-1	CASTRDRKNTEAFF
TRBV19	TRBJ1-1	CASTAPRGRDTEAFF
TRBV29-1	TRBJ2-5	CSVERGQGQETQYF
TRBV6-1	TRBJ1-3	CASSEGQSSGNTIYF
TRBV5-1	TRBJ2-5	CASSSGTREETQYF
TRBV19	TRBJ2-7	CASSPVISSYEQYF
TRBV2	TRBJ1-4	CASIQGADEKLFF
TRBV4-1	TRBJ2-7	CASSQDLAAYTSYEQYF
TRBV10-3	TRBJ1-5	CAISGPGIQPQHF
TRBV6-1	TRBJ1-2	CASSETGGGYGYTF
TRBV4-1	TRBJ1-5	CASSQEYRGFGNQPQHF
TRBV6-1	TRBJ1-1	CASTGGLGTEAFF
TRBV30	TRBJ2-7	CAWRGLRLEQYF
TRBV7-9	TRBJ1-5	CASSTDYQPQHF
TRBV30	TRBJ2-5	CAWSVVLGETQYF
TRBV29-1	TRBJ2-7	CSVATGGSYEQYF
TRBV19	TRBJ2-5	CASSMRETQYF
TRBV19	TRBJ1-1	CASRGDRLNTEAFF
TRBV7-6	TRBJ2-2	CASSRLAGGDGFPGELFF
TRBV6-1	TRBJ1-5	CASSEGQHQPQHF
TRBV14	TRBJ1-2	CASSAGQGASGYTF
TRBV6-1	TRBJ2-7	CASSGAGYEQYF
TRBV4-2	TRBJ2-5	CASSQVAGATLETQYF
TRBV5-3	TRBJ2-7	CARRPDTAKVDEQYF
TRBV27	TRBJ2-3	CASSSGGVSDTQYF
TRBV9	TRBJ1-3	CASRSGTGNTIYF
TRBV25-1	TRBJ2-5	CASSEPSGDQETQYF
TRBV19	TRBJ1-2	CASSPKQGANYGYTF